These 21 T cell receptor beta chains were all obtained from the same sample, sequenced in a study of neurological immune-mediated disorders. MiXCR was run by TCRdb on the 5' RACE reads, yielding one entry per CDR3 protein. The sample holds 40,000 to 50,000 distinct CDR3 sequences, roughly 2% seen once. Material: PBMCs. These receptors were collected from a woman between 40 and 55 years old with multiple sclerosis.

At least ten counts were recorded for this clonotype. In DNA form, the CDR3 reads TGCAGTGCTAGTCCTACAGGGGGGATAACAGATACGCAGTATTTT. Translated, it gives CSASPTGGITDTQYF. The chain couples TRBV20-1 to TRBJ2-3; 8 nucleotides line up with TRBD1. The germline gives CDR1 DFQATT, CDR2 SNEGSKA (reference sequence). The CDR3 has 15 residues. Losses at the gene ends were 3 bases for V and 3 bases for J; bases not matched to a gene: 8.

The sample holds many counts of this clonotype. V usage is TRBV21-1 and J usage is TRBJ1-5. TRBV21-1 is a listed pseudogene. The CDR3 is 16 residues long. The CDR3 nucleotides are TGTGCCAGCAGCAAACGGCAGGACCCAGCATATCAGCCCCAGCATTTT. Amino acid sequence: CASSKRQDPAYQPQHF.

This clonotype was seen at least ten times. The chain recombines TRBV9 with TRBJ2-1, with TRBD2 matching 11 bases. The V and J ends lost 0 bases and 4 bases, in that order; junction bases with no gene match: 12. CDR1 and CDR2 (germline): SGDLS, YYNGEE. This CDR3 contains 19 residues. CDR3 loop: CASSVGLAGGFSGYNEQFF. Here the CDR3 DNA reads TGTGCCAGCAGCGTAGGCCTAGCGGGGGGCTTTTCGGGATACAATGAGCAGTTCTTC.

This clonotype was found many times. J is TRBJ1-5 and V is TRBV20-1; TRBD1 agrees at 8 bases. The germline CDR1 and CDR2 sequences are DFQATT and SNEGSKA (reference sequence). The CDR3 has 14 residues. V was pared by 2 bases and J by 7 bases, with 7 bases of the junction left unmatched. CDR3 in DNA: TGCAGTGCTAGACAGGACAGGGCAGGGCAGCCCCAGCATTTT. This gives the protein CSARQDRAGQPQHF.

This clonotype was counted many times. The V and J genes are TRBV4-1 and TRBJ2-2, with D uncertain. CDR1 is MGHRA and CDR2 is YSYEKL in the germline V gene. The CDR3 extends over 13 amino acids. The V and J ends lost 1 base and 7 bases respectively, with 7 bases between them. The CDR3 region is CASSQGVSGELFF. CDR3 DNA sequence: TGCGCCAGCAGCCAAGGAGTGAGCGGGGAGCTGTTTTTT.

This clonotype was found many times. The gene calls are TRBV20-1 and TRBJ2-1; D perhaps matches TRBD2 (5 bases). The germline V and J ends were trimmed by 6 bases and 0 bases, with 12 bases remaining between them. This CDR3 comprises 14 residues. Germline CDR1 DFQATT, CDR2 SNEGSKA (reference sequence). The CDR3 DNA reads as TGCAGTGCGGGCGGGCACGGCTCCTACAATGAGCAGTTCTTC. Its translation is CSAGGHGSYNEQFF.

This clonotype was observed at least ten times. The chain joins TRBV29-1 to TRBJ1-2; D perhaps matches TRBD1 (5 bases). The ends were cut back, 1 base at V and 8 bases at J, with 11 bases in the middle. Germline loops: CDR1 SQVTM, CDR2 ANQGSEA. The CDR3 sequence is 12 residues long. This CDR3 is CSVEGQGGGYTF. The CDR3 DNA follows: TGCAGCGTTGAAGGGCAGGGAGGAGGCTACACCTTC.

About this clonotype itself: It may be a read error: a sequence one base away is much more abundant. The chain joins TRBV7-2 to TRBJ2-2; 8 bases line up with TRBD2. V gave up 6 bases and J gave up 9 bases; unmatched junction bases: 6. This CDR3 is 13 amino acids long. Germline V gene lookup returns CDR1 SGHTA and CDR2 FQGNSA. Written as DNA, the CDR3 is TGTGCCAGCAGGTTACTAGCGGCCAGGGAGCTGTTTTTT. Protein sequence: CASRLLAARELFF.

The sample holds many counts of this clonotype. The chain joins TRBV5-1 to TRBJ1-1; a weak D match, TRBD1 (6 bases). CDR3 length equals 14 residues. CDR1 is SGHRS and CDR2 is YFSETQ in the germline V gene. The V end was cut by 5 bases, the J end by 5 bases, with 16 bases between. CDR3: CASSKQGSGTEAFF. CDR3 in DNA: TGCGCCAGCAGTAAGCAGGGGTCCGGGACTGAAGCTTTCTTT.

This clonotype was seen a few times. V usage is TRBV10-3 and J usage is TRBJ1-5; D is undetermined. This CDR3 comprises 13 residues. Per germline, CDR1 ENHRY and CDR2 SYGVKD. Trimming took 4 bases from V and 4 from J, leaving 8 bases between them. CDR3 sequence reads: CAISGGINQPQHF. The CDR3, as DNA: TGTGCCATCAGTGGTGGAATTAATCAGCCCCAGCATTTT.

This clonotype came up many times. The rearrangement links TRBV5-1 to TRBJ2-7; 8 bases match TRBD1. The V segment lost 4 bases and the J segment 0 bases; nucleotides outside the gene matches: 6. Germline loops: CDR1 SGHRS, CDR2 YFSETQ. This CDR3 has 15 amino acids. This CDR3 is CASSRGTGFSYEQYF. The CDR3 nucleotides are TGCGCCAGCAGCAGGGGGACAGGCTTCTCCTACGAGCAGTACTTC.

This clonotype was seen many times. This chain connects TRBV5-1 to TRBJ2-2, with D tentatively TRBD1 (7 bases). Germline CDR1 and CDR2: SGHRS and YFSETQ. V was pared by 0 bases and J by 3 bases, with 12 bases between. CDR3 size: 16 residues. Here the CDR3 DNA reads TGCGCCAGCAGCTTGGGACAGGGACTGGACACCGGGGAGCTGTTTTTT. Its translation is CASSLGQGLDTGELFF.

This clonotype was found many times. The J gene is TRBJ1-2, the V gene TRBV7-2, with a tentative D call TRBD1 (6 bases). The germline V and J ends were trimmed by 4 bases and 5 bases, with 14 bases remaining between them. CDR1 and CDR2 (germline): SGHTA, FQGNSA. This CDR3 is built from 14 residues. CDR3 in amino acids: CASSSYRVEYGYTF. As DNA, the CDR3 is TGTGCCAGCAGCTCGTACAGGGTGGAGTATGGCTACACCTTC.

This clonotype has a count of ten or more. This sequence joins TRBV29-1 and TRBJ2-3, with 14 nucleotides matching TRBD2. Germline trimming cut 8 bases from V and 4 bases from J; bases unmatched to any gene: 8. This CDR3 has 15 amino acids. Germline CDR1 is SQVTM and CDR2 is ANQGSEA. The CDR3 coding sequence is TGCAGCCCCTGGGGACTAGCGGGGGCCTCAGATACGCAGTATTTT. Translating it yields CSPWGLAGASDTQYF.

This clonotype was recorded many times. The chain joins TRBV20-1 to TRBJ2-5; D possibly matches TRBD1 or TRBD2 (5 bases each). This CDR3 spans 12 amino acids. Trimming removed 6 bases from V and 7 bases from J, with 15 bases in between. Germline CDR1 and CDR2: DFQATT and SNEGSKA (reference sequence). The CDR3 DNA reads TGCAGTGCCGGGGCTGCCGCTGGGACCCAGTACTTC. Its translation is CSAGAAAGTQYF.

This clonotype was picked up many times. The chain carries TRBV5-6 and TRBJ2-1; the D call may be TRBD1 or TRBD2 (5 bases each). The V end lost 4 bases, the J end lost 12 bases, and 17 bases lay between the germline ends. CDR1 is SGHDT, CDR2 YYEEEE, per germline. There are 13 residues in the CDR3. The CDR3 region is CASSNWDAGTQFF. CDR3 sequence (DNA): TGTGCCAGCAGCAATTGGGACGCCGGGACGCAGTTCTTC.

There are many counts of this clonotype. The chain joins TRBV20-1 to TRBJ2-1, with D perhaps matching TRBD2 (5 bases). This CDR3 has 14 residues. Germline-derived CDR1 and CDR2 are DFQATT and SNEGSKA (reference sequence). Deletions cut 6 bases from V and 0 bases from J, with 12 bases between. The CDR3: CSARPGSSYNEQFF. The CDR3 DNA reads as TGCAGTGCGCGCCCGGGGAGCTCCTACAATGAGCAGTTCTTC.

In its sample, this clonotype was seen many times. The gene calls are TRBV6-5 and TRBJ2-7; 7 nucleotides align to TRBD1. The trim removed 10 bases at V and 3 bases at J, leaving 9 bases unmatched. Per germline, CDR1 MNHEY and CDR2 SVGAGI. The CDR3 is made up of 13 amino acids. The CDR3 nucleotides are TGTGCCACCGCGAACCCAGGGGGCTACGAGCAGTACTTC. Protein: CATANPGGYEQYF.

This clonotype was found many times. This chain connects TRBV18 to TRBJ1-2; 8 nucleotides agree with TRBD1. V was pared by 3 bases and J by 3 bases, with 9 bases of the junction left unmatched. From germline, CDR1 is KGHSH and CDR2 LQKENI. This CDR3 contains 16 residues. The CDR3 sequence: CASSPRTGLPHYGYTF. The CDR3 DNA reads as TGTGCCAGCTCACCGCGGACAGGGCTTCCTCACTATGGCTACACCTTC.

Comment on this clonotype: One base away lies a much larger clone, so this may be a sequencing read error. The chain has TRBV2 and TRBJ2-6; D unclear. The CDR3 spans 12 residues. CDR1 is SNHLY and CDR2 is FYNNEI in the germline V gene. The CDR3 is CSSNSGANVLTF. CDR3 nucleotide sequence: TGTTCCAGCAACTCTGGGGCCAACGTCCTGACTTTC. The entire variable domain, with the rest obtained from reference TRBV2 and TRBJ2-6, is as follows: EPEVTQTPSHQVTQMGQEVILRCVPISNHLYFYWYRQILGQKVEFLVSFYNNEISEKSEIFDDQFSVERPDGSNFTLKIRSTKLEDSAMYFCSSNSGANVLTFGAGSRLTVL.

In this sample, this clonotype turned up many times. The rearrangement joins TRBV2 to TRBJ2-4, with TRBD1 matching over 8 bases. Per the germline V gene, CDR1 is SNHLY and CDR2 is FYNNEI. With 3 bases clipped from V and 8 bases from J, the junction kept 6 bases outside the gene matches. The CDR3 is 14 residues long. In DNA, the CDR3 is TGTGCCAGCAGTGATCGGACAGGGACCGACATTCAGTACTTC. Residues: CASSDRTGTDIQYF.